This T cell receptor (beta chain) was sequenced in a study of blood T cells in healthy people across ages (dated by TCRdb to about 2015). Context from the whole study: In model experiments, template switching captured about one uniquely barcoded TCR beta cDNA molecule for every two T cells. To track age-related changes in TCR beta repertoire diversity, the study relied on deep sequencing normalized with unique cDNA molecular identifiers. Four age groups were formed from the donors: young (average approximately 17 years), middle-aged (approximately 39), aged (approximately 60) and long-lived (less than 85). Donors of different ages were randomly distributed across sequencing lanes to avoid experimental bias. The study analyzed two additional independent replicas of 1 million unique cDNA reads from the same blood draw for two donors, one aged 18 to 30 and one aged 80 or older. Study-wide conclusions, independent of this receptor: Compared with the aged group, more naive CD4+ T cells, fewer expanded clones and increased TCR diversity were shown by the long-lived group, suggesting age selection. Observed TCR beta diversity per million T cells fell roughly linearly with age, and a significant reduction was already apparent by age about 43. Observed TCR beta diversity correlated strongly with the percentage of naive T cells measured by flow cytometry. Conclusive comparison of naive and antigen-experienced compartments was prevented by the profiling of bulk unsorted PBMCs. The CMV infection status of donors was not known, potentially confounding age-related changes in expanded clonotypes. Estimates of total diversity based on one million sequenced T cells were considered lower bounds and underestimates.

The protocol used for the library was 5' RACE. Sequencing used an Illumina HiSeq 2500. A second PCR of about 7 to 12 cycles was run with a J-beta primer mix and a sample-barcoded 5' primer. Each TCR beta cDNA molecule received a unique molecular identifier from a template-switch 5' adaptor carrying 12 random nucleotides. At least 3 million CDR3-containing paired-end reads were obtained from each sample. First-strand cDNA synthesis was performed from all RNA using the Mint cDNA synthesis kit, with priming by a TRBC-specific oligonucleotide. Following uracil-DNA glycosylase treatment, a first 18-cycle PCR with universal primers M1SS and BC2_uni_R was performed on all cDNA. The paper's processing steps were these. For normalization, 1 million high-quality reads were randomly selected from each sample, with every read carrying a distinct molecular identifier. Instead of being binned into consensus sequences, reads that shared molecular identifiers were thrown out. MiTCR, run with a Q25 quality threshold and the strictest error-elimination algorithm, handled CDR3 identification, clonotype clustering and error correction. A nonparametric unseen species model with Euler transformation was used to estimate lower-bound total TCR beta diversity. Using fastp trimming at Q25 and MiXCR clonotype assembly, TCRdb reanalyzed the public sequencing data and kept in-frame beta chains. Every distinct CDR3 protein forms one entry, paired with its most common genes and DNA. The V and J calls here are based on TCRdb, not the publication. A total of hundreds of thousands of distinct CDR3 sequences appear in this sample, more than 55% of them only once. The biggest ten clones account for roughly 24% of the sample.

About this clonotype: It lacks a known antigen. One base away there is no much larger clone; base qualities are not given.

V is trimmed back by 0 bases and J by 2 bases, and the junction contains 8 bases that no gene match accounts for. In the germline V gene, CDR1 corresponds to SGHRS and CDR2 to YFSETQ. The CDR3 spans 17 residues, from the cysteine through the phenylalanine. Only CDR3 DNA remains: 51 bases, in frame from the first base. Systemically healthy Caucasian individuals from Russia, some 40 in total and aged roughly 6 to 95 years, were included as donors. Each donor gave around 9 milliliters of peripheral blood, collected into EDTA-treated Vacutainer tubes. Ficoll-Paque density-gradient centrifugation was used to isolate PBMCs, with at least 7 million per sample. Trizol reagent was used to extract total RNA from PBMCs, with at least 5 micrograms per sample. The percentages of naive CD45RAhigh/CD27high T cells were determined by flow cytometry on a PBMC aliquot from every donor.

The chain joins TRBV5-1 to TRBJ2-1; 7 nucleotides in the junction match TRBD2. The sequencing input was blood. The sequence came from a man in his forties or fifties in good health. The DNA reads as follows: TGCGCCAGCAGCTTGGCCGGGGCTAGCGGAACCTACAATGAGCAGTTCTTC. It codes for CASSLAGASGTYNEQFF.